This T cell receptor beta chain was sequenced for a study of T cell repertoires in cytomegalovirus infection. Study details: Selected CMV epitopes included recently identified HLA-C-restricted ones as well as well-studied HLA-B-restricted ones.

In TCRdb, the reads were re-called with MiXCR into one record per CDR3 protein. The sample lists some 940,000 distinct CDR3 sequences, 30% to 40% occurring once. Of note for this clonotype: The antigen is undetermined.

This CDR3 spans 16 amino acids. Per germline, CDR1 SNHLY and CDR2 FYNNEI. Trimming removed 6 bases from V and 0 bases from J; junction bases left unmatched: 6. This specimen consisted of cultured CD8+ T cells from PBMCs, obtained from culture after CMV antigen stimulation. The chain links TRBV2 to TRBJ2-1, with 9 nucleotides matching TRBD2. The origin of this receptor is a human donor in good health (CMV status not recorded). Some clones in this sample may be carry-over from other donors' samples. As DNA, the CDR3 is TGTGCCAGCAGGACAATAGCGGGGGACTCCTACAATGAGCAGTTCTTC. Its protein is CASRTIAGDSYNEQFF. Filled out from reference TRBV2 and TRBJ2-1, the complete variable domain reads EPEVTQTPSHQVTQMGQEVILRCVPISNHLYFYWYRQILGQKVEFLVSFYNNEISEKSEIFDDQFSVERPDGSNFTLKIRSTKLEDSAMYFCASRTIAGDSYNEQFFGPGTRLTVL.